The rows below give T cell receptor beta chains drawn from one sample of a study of shared clonotypes between healthy human individuals. Method: immunoSEQ multiplex PCR; TCRdb's copy keeps in-frame clones and lacks some. The repertoire holds 2 million or so clones, with 90% to 95% as singletons. The sequenced sample consisted of naive CD4+ T cells sorted from blood. These receptors all come from a man aged 18 to 29 in good health. Both conserved end residues are trimmed from each CDR3. Clone size, where shown, is once, few, many, or a class for clones that have expanded.

clone size: NA
V gene: TRBV5-8
CDR3 protein: ASSLARSLF

clone size: NA
V gene: TRBV7-8
CDR3 protein: ASSSSQGPYEQY

clone size: NA
V gene: TRBV5-4
CDR3 protein: ASSSNQGRITEAF

clone size: NA
V gene: TRBV6-5
CDR3 protein: ASSQGLNNSPLH

clone size: NA
V gene: TRBV10-2
CDR3 protein: ASSQGYNSPLH

clone size: few
V gene: TRBV6-5
CDR3 protein: ASRSLAGYTDTQY

clone size: NA
V gene: TRBV29-1
CDR3 protein: SVGTSGSFTGELF

clone size: NA
V gene: TRBV11-3
CDR3 protein: ASSRGDFYNEQF

clone size: NA
V gene: TRBV18
CDR3 protein: ASSVDRAEAF

clone size: few
V gene: TRBV7-9
CDR3 protein: ASSLASYGYT

clone size: NA
V gene: TRBV19
CDR3 protein: ASSISPLNTEAF

clone size: NA
V gene: TRBV5-4
CDR3 protein: ASSLGSTTSTDTQY

clone size: NA
V gene: TRBV5-1
CDR3 protein: ASSLPSGNGGTQY

clone size: NA
V gene: TRBV2
CDR3 protein: ASNLGTFSYEQY

clone size: NA
V gene: TRBV30
CDR3 protein: AWMGARGEKLF

clone size: NA
V gene: TRBV5-1
CDR3 protein: ASSPRIAGLTDTQY

clone size: NA
V gene: TRBV7-9
CDR3 protein: ASSLLGGANSPLH

clone size: NA
V gene: TRBV5-4
CDR3 protein: ASSNPDRGGETQY

clone size: NA
V gene: TRBV30
CDR3 protein: ACQQVVNEKLF

clone size: NA
V gene: TRBV18
CDR3 protein: ASSPGTGTSYEQY

clone size: NA
V gene: TRBV5-1
CDR3 protein: ASSSGQGRTGELF

clone size: NA
V gene: TRBV5-1
CDR3 protein: ASSLHTQY

clone size: NA
V gene: TRBV25-1
CDR3 protein: ASSPAQGRYEQY

clone size: NA
V gene: TRBV13
CDR3 protein: ASSPPGTSGRAGLRNEQF